The present T cell receptor beta chain was sequenced within a study of preoperative IRX-2 immunotherapy in early breast cancer. Data came from immunoSEQ multiplex PCR; TCRdb stores just in-frame clones and leaves some out. The sample lists some 5,100 clones; 55% to 80% were seen once. The treatment is: preoperative locoregional IRX-2 cytokine immunotherapy. This phase Ib study tested locoregional IRX-2 cytokine immunotherapy given before surgery. This clone rates as medium-sized. This sequence originates from a human donor with breast cancer. Sequences were derived from tumor tissue, sampled before IRX-2 immunotherapy.

This chain's CDR3 is CASSHRGHGPQHF. As DNA, the CDR3 is TGTGCCAGCAGTCACAGGGGGCACGGGCCCCAGCATTTT. The V gene is TRBV6-8, the J gene TRBJ1-5; the match to TRBD1 covers 9 bases. Germline V gene sequence: CDR1 MNHGY, CDR2 SAAAGT. The junction had 5 bases not matched to a gene; V was cut back by 5 bases and J by 9 bases. CDR3 length: 13 amino acids.